This T cell receptor beta chain was captured in a study of T cell responses to AZD1222 COVID-19 vaccine. The overall study: Second doses that came at about 4 or about 12 weeks were put together.

Regarding the study as a whole: Vaccine-associated CD4 TCRs ranged over spike, dominating at 160-218 and 743-854. Among the donors, most were white British and more were female, and clonal diversity was possibly underestimated. At baseline, just 5 or 6 AZD1222 recipients tested seropositive.

Produced via immunoSEQ multiplex PCR; TCRdb's table is partial and in-frame only. The sample holds fewer than 130,000 clones, around 92% seen once. A remark on this clone: Its antigen is not known.

Sequencing was performed on peripheral blood, taken on day 0 of AZD1222 vaccination. The origin of this receptor is an adult in good health.

The CDR3 region has the DNA TGTGCCAGCAGCCAAGGTAGCGGGGGGGCCGATGAGACCCAGTACTTC. Encoded protein: CASSQGSGGADETQYF. The chain couples TRBV14 to TRBJ2-5; 11 nucleotides agree with TRBD2. The V segment lost 1 base and the J segment 5 bases; nucleotides outside the gene matches: 6. CDR1 is SGHDN, CDR2 FVKESK, per germline. The CDR3 length is 16 residues.